This is a list of T cell receptor beta chains from one sample in a study of blood T cell repertoires in COVID-19. Repertoires were generated with immunoSEQ multiplex PCR, while TCRdb's copy carries only in-frame clones and drops some. The table shows under 200,000 clones, with 80% to 90% occurring only once. Sequenced sample: peripheral blood. The source is a woman over 75 with COVID-19, enrolled during active disease. Each CDR3 is given with its conserved first and last residue. The order of the fields is V gene, clone size, D gene, J gene, CDR3 DNA, CDR3 protein. A D gene is named only where the DNA matches it firmly. Expanded clones get a size class; other rows say once, few or many, or leave the size out.

v_gene: TRBV9
abundance: NA
d_gene: TRBD1
j_gene: TRBJ2-7
CDR3nt: TGTGCCAGCAGCGTAGGATTGGCAGGGGGCAGGGGGCTCTCCTACGAGCAGTACTTC
CDR3aa: CASSVGLAGGRGLSYEQYF

v_gene: TRBV21-1
abundance: NA
d_gene: NA
j_gene: TRBJ2-3
CDR3nt: TGTGCCAGCAGCGGACAGGGTTTTCACGAAGATACGCAGTATTTT
CDR3aa: CASSGQGFHEDTQYF

v_gene: TRBV7-2
abundance: NA
d_gene: NA
j_gene: TRBJ2-1
CDR3nt: TGTGCCAGCAGCTCACAGGGTTCGTACAATGAGCAGTTCTTC
CDR3aa: CASSSQGSYNEQFF

v_gene: TRBV15
abundance: NA
d_gene: TRBD2
j_gene: TRBJ2-1
CDR3nt: TGTGCCACCTCATCGCGGCGGGGGGGCCGAAATGAGCAGTTCTTC
CDR3aa: CATSSRRGGRNEQFF

v_gene: TRBV6-6
abundance: NA
d_gene: TRBD1
j_gene: TRBJ1-2
CDR3nt: TGTGCCAGCACCTTGACAGGGCCCTATGGCTACACCTTC
CDR3aa: CASTLTGPYGYTF

v_gene: TRBV4-2
abundance: NA
d_gene: TRBD1
j_gene: TRBJ2-7
CDR3nt: TGTGCCAGCAGTCTTGGCAGGGGGTCCCCTGGCTACGAGCAGTACTTC
CDR3aa: CASSLGRGSPGYEQYF

v_gene: TRBV30
abundance: NA
d_gene: NA
j_gene: TRBJ1-2
CDR3nt: TGTGCCTGGAGTTTCCCGGGGAGTCTCAAGGGCTACACCTTC
CDR3aa: CAWSFPGSLKGYTF

v_gene: TRBV18
abundance: once
d_gene: TRBD1
j_gene: TRBJ1-1
CDR3nt: TGTGCCAGCTCAGTCGGACAGGGTACCACTGAAGCTTTCTTT
CDR3aa: CASSVGQGTTEAFF

v_gene: TRBV5-1
abundance: NA
d_gene: TRBD1
j_gene: TRBJ2-2
CDR3nt: TGCGCCAGCAGCTTGGCCGGGACAGTGGGCAACACCGGGGAGCTGTTTTTT
CDR3aa: CASSLAGTVGNTGELFF

v_gene: TRBV5-1
abundance: NA
d_gene: TRBD2
j_gene: TRBJ2-5
CDR3nt: TGCGCCAGCAAGCGGGGGACTAGCGGGAGCCTTGAGACCCAGTACTTC
CDR3aa: CASKRGTSGSLETQYF

v_gene: TRBV7-2
abundance: NA
d_gene: NA
j_gene: TRBJ1-1
CDR3nt: TGTGCCAGCAGCACGGGGTTTGGCACTGAAGCTTTCTTT
CDR3aa: CASSTGFGTEAFF

v_gene: TRBV19
abundance: NA
d_gene: NA
j_gene: TRBJ2-1
CDR3nt: TGTGCCAGTAGTATGGGGTACGCGGGGGAGCAGTTCTTC
CDR3aa: CASSMGYAGEQFF

v_gene: TRBV2
abundance: NA
d_gene: NA
j_gene: TRBJ2-7
CDR3nt: TGTGCCAGCAGATTAGCGGCCTACGAGCAGTACTTC
CDR3aa: CASRLAAYEQYF

v_gene: TRBV10-3
abundance: NA
d_gene: TRBD1
j_gene: TRBJ1-2
CDR3nt: TGTGCCATCAGGCCAACAGGGGGTACTAACTATGGCTACACCTTC
CDR3aa: CAIRPTGGTNYGYTF

v_gene: TRBV30
abundance: NA
d_gene: NA
j_gene: TRBJ2-3
CDR3nt: TGTGCCTGGACGGCAGATACGCAGTATTTT
CDR3aa: CAWTADTQYF

v_gene: TRBV2
abundance: NA
d_gene: NA
j_gene: TRBJ1-5
CDR3nt: TGTGCCAGCAGGGGGGGGGCTAGCAATCAGCCCCAGCATTTT
CDR3aa: CASRGGASNQPQHF

v_gene: TRBV19
abundance: NA
d_gene: TRBD1
j_gene: TRBJ1-2
CDR3nt: TGTGCCAGTAGTTTTGGCTGGACAGGGGGCCGCAACTATGGCTACACCTTC
CDR3aa: CASSFGWTGGRNYGYTF

v_gene: TRBV27
abundance: NA
d_gene: NA
j_gene: TRBJ2-7
CDR3nt: TGTGCCAGCAGCGCTTACCAGTATCCGGGCGAGCAGTACTTC
CDR3aa: CASSAYQYPGEQYF

v_gene: TRBV5-4
abundance: NA
d_gene: TRBD2
j_gene: TRBJ2-5
CDR3nt: TGTGCCAGCAGCACCCGGACTAGCGGGAGGGGGGAGACCCAGTACTTC
CDR3aa: CASSTRTSGRGETQYF

v_gene: TRBV5-1
abundance: NA
d_gene: NA
j_gene: TRBJ2-5
CDR3nt: TGCGCCAGCAGCTTGGACGGGATTTACCAAGAGACCCAGTACTTC
CDR3aa: CASSLDGIYQETQYF

v_gene: TRBV29-1
abundance: NA
d_gene: NA
j_gene: TRBJ1-1
CDR3nt: TGCAGCGTTATAGGGGGTCTCACTGAAGCTTTCTTT
CDR3aa: CSVIGGLTEAFF

v_gene: TRBV10-1
abundance: NA
d_gene: TRBD1
j_gene: TRBJ2-1
CDR3nt: TGCGCCAGCAGTGAACCGGGACAGGGCAACAATGAGCAGTTCTTC
CDR3aa: CASSEPGQGNNEQFF

v_gene: TRBV4-2
abundance: NA
d_gene: TRBD2
j_gene: TRBJ2-1
CDR3nt: TGTGCCAGCAGCCAATCAGCGGGGGGCCCCTACAATGAGCAGTTCTTC
CDR3aa: CASSQSAGGPYNEQFF

v_gene: TRBV14
abundance: NA
d_gene: NA
j_gene: TRBJ1-5
CDR3nt: TGTGCCAGCAGCCAAGATCTCGGTCAGCCCCAGCATTTT
CDR3aa: CASSQDLGQPQHF

v_gene: TRBV30
abundance: NA
d_gene: NA
j_gene: TRBJ2-7
CDR3nt: TGTGCCTGGAGTGCTTTTATCTACGAGCAGTACTTC
CDR3aa: CAWSAFIYEQYF

v_gene: TRBV11-1
abundance: NA
d_gene: NA
j_gene: TRBJ2-1
CDR3nt: TGTGCCAGCAGCAGGCAGGATTTCTACAATGAGCAGTTCTTC
CDR3aa: CASSRQDFYNEQFF

v_gene: TRBV5-1
abundance: NA
d_gene: NA
j_gene: TRBJ2-1
CDR3nt: TGCGCCAGCAGTGGGGCAGGGGTCGACAATGAGCAGTTCTTC
CDR3aa: CASSGAGVDNEQFF

v_gene: TRBV5-1
abundance: once
d_gene: TRBD2
j_gene: TRBJ2-3
CDR3nt: TGCGCCAGCAGCTTGGGTACTAGCGGGAGGACAGATACGCAGTATTTT
CDR3aa: CASSLGTSGRTDTQYF

v_gene: TRBV28
abundance: NA
d_gene: NA
j_gene: TRBJ2-2
CDR3nt: TGTGCCAGCAGACTCCCGGGTCCCACCGGGGAGCTGTTTTTT
CDR3aa: CASRLPGPTGELFF

v_gene: TRBV6-6
abundance: NA
d_gene: TRBD1
j_gene: TRBJ2-7
CDR3nt: TGTGCCAGCAGTTCCTTTCCGGGACAGGGCCCCTACGAGCAGTACTTC
CDR3aa: CASSSFPGQGPYEQYF

v_gene: TRBV11-2
abundance: NA
d_gene: TRBD1
j_gene: TRBJ2-7
CDR3nt: TGTGCCAGCAGCTTAGCGGACAGGGAGAGTGGTTACGAGCAGTACTTC
CDR3aa: CASSLADRESGYEQYF

v_gene: TRBV27
abundance: NA
d_gene: TRBD1
j_gene: TRBJ1-6
CDR3nt: TGTGCCAGCAGCCTCGTTCCCCGGACAGGGTTGACTCCCCTCCACTTT
CDR3aa: CASSLVPRTGLTPLHF

v_gene: TRBV5-1
abundance: NA
d_gene: NA
j_gene: TRBJ2-7
CDR3nt: TGCGCCAGCAGCTTGGGCGGCTGGGGCTTGAGCTCCTACGAGCAGTACTTC
CDR3aa: CASSLGGWGLSSYEQYF

v_gene: TRBV28
abundance: NA
d_gene: TRBD1
j_gene: TRBJ1-2
CDR3nt: TGTGCCAGCAGTTCGGGACAGTTGTATGGCTACACCTTC
CDR3aa: CASSSGQLYGYTF

v_gene: TRBV6-2/TRBV6-3
abundance: NA
d_gene: NA
j_gene: TRBJ1-5
CDR3nt: TGTGCCAGCAGCTTAACAGGCCAGCCCCAGCATTTT
CDR3aa: CASSLTGQPQHF

v_gene: TRBV16
abundance: NA
d_gene: TRBD2
j_gene: TRBJ2-1
CDR3nt: TGTGCCAGCAGCCCCTCCTTTAGCGGGAGGGCCGGTGAGCAGTTCTTC
CDR3aa: CASSPSFSGRAGEQFF

v_gene: TRBV6-5
abundance: once
d_gene: TRBD1
j_gene: TRBJ1-2
CDR3nt: TGTGCCAGCAGTTACTCAGGGACAGGGGGCTTCGGTGGCTACACCTTC
CDR3aa: CASSYSGTGGFGGYTF

v_gene: TRBV30
abundance: NA
d_gene: NA
j_gene: TRBJ1-5
CDR3nt: TGTGCCTGGGGTGACAGAGGCAATCAGCCCCAGCATTTT
CDR3aa: CAWGDRGNQPQHF

v_gene: TRBV2
abundance: NA
d_gene: NA
j_gene: TRBJ2-7
CDR3nt: TGTGCCAGCAGTGGGACAGCAAGCTCCTACGAGCAGTACTTC
CDR3aa: CASSGTASSYEQYF

v_gene: TRBV10-3
abundance: NA
d_gene: NA
j_gene: TRBJ1-2
CDR3nt: TGTGCCATCAGTGATCTAGGCTATGGCTACACCTTC
CDR3aa: CAISDLGYGYTF

v_gene: TRBV5-4
abundance: NA
d_gene: NA
j_gene: TRBJ2-2
CDR3nt: TGTGCCAGCAGCTTGTCGGCGGGGACCGGGGAGCTGTTTTTT
CDR3aa: CASSLSAGTGELFF

v_gene: TRBV20-1
abundance: NA
d_gene: TRBD2
j_gene: TRBJ2-1
CDR3nt: TGCAGTGCTAGTCCAAACGGGGGGGCTTATGAGCAGTTCTTC
CDR3aa: CSASPNGGAYEQFF

v_gene: TRBV7-9
abundance: NA
d_gene: TRBD1
j_gene: TRBJ2-3
CDR3nt: TGTGCCAGCAGCATGCGGGACAGGGGTCAGTATTTT
CDR3aa: CASSMRDRGQYF

v_gene: TRBV10-2
abundance: NA
d_gene: NA
j_gene: TRBJ2-3
CDR3nt: TGCGCCAGTGGTTCAGTAACGTGGGGCTTTGGCACAGATACGCAGTATTTT
CDR3aa: CASGSVTWGFGTDTQYF

v_gene: TRBV20-1
abundance: NA
d_gene: TRBD2
j_gene: TRBJ2-3
CDR3nt: TGCAGTGCTAGTGGACTAGCGGGGTCCCTGGATACGCAGTATTTT
CDR3aa: CSASGLAGSLDTQYF

v_gene: TRBV7-9
abundance: NA
d_gene: TRBD2
j_gene: TRBJ2-2
CDR3nt: TGTGCCAGCAGCTTTATTAGCGGGAGGTCTGGAGGGGAGCTGTTTTTT
CDR3aa: CASSFISGRSGGELFF

v_gene: TRBV18
abundance: once
d_gene: TRBD1
j_gene: TRBJ2-4
CDR3nt: TGTGCCAGCTCACCACCACGGGGACAGGGGGCGACCAAAAACATTCAGTACTTC
CDR3aa: CASSPPRGQGATKNIQYF

v_gene: TRBV7-9
abundance: once
d_gene: TRBD1
j_gene: TRBJ2-7
CDR3nt: TGTGCCAGCAGCCTGCGGCAGGGGGCGTCCCCTAACGAGCAGTACTTC
CDR3aa: CASSLRQGASPNEQYF

v_gene: TRBV5-1
abundance: NA
d_gene: TRBD2
j_gene: TRBJ2-5
CDR3nt: TGCGCCAGCAGCTTGGCTAGCGGGAGTATAATGGAGACCCAGTACTTC
CDR3aa: CASSLASGSIMETQYF